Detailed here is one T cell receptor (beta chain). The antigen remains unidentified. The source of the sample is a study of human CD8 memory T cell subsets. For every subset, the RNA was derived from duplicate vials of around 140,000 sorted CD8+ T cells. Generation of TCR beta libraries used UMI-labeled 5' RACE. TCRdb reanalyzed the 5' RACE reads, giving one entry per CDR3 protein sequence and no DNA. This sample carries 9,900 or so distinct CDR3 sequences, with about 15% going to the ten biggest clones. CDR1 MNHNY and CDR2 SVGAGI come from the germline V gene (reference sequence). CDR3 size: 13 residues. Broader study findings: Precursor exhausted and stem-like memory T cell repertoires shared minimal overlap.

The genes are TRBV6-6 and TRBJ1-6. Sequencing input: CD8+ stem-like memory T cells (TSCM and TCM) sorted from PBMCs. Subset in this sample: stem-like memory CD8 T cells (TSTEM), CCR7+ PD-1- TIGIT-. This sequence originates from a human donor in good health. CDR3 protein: CASSQWGNSPLHF.